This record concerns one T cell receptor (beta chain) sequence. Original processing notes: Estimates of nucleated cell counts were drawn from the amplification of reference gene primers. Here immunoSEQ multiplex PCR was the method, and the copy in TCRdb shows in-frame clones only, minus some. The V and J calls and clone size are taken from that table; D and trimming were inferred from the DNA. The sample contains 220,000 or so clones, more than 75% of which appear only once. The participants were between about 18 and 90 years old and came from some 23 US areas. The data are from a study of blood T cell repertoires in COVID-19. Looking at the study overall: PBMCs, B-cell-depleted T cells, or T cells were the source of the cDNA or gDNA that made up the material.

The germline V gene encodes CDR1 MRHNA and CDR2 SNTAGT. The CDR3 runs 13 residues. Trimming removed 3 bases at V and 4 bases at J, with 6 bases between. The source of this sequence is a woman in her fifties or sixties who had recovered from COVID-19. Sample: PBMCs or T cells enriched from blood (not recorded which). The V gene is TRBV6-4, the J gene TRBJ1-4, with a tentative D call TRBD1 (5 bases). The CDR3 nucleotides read TGTGCCAGCAGTGAAGGGGTTAATGAAAAACTGTTTTTT. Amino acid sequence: CASSEGVNEKLFF.